A selection of T cell receptor beta chains follows, all from one sample in a study of T cells in Graves' hyperthyroidism and ophthalmopathy. MiXCR, applied by TCRdb to the multiplex PCR reads, yields one record per CDR3 protein. The sample carries hundreds of thousands of distinct CDR3 sequences, approximately 15% recorded once. Material: blood. Receptors originate from a woman aged 18-29 years with Graves' hyperthyroidism. The CDR3 runs from the conserved cysteine through the conserved F or W. A D gene is named only where the DNA matches it firmly. Size is stated for part of the rows, as once, few or many counts, or as a class when the clone is expanded.

cdr3_length	j_call	v_call	d_call	clone_size	cdr3_aa	cdr3_nt
14	TRBJ2-7	TRBV11-2	.	.	CACTYDRGSHEQYF	TGTGCCTGCACCTATGACCGGGGCTCCCACGAGCAGTACTTC
16	TRBJ2-3	TRBV7-8	.	few	CASSLPLGSSTDTQYF	TGTGCCAGCAGCTTACCGCTGGGGTCTAGCACAGATACGCAGTATTTT
13	TRBJ1-1	TRBV28	TRBD1	many	CASRTGGDTEAFF	TGTGCCAGCAGGACAGGGGGTGACACTGAAGCTTTCTTT
15	TRBJ2-2	TRBV9	.	.	CASRKGSMDTGELFF	TGTGCCAGCAGGAAGGGGTCCATGGACACCGGGGAGCTGTTTTTT
16	TRBJ2-7	TRBV6-5	TRBD1	.	CASSYQAGTGSYEQYF	TGTGCCAGCAGTTACCAGGCCGGGACAGGGTCCTACGAGCAGTACTTC
14	TRBJ1-5	TRBV27	.	few	CASSFRGYNQPQHF	TGTGCCAGCAGTTTTAGGGGCTATAATCAGCCCCAGCATTTT
11	TRBJ2-1	TRBV6-1	.	many	CASARPGEQFF	TGTGCCAGCGCACGCCCCGGGGAGCAGTTCTTC
12	TRBJ2-1	TRBV5-1	.	few	CASSLTPPEQFF	TGCGCCAGCAGCTTGACCCCACCTGAGCAGTTCTTC
15	TRBJ2-7	TRBV12-3/TRBV12-4	TRBD2	many	CASRLSGVSSYEQYF	TGTGCCAGCAGACTGAGCGGGGTAAGCTCCTACGAGCAGTACTTC
15	TRBJ2-1	TRBV2	TRBD2	.	CASSLTSGSLDEQFF	TGTGCCAGCAGCTTGACTAGCGGGAGTTTGGATGAGCAGTTCTTC
14	TRBJ2-7	TRBV5-1	TRBD1	many	CASSWDRGSYEQYF	TGCGCCAGCAGTTGGGACAGGGGGTCCTACGAGCAGTACTTC
14	TRBJ2-7	TRBV6-5	TRBD1	many	CASSSNRGRDEQYF	TGTGCCAGCAGTTCGAACAGGGGGCGAGACGAGCAGTACTTC
14	TRBJ2-1	TRBV12-5	.	.	CASGPPRGYNEQFF	TGTGCTAGTGGTCCGCCCCGGGGCTACAATGAGCAGTTCTTC
14	TRBJ2-7	TRBV28	TRBD2	.	CASSGLAGGPEQYF	TGTGCCAGCAGTGGACTAGCGGGGGGGCCCGAGCAGTACTTC
16	TRBJ2-3	TRBV20-1	TRBD2	many	CSASAMMGEGTDTQYF	TGCAGTGCTAGTGCCATGATGGGGGAGGGGACAGATACGCAGTATTTT
15	TRBJ2-1	TRBV30	.	.	CAWSHSGTGYNEQFF	TGTGCCTGGTCCCATAGCGGAACTGGATACAATGAGCAGTTCTTC
14	TRBJ2-7	TRBV20-1	.	many	CSAQDQAYVYEQYF	TGCAGCGCGCAGGACCAGGCCTACGTCTACGAGCAGTACTTC
16	TRBJ2-1	TRBV11-2	TRBD2	.	CVSSFLTSGTRNEQFF	TGTGTCAGCAGCTTTCTTACTAGCGGGACTCGGAATGAGCAGTTCTTC
20	TRBJ1-6	TRBV20-1	.	few	CSAREQKPGTFSSYNSPLHF	TGCAGTGCTAGAGAGCAGAAACCGGGAACCTTTAGCTCCTATAATTCACCCCTCCACTTT
15	TRBJ2-3	TRBV6-1	TRBD2	many	CASNITSGNTDTQYF	TGTGCCAGCAACATTACTAGCGGGAATACAGATACGCAGTATTTT
16	TRBJ2-1	TRBV6-1	TRBD2	many	CATRFLAGPLYNEQFF	TGTGCCACCCGGTTTCTAGCGGGGCCGCTGTACAATGAGCAGTTCTTC
12	TRBJ1-2	TRBV24-1	.	few	CATSDPVRGYTF	TGTGCCACCAGTGATCCCGTGAGAGGCTACACCTTC
16	TRBJ2-1	TRBV7-8	.	many	CASSLAIAEAYNEQFF	TGTGCCAGCAGCTTAGCTATAGCGGAAGCCTACAATGAGCAGTTCTTC
15	TRBJ2-7	TRBV6-1	.	few	CASSEWGTPSYEQYF	TGTGCCAGCAGTGAATGGGGGACCCCCTCCTACGAGCAGTACTTC
16	TRBJ2-7	TRBV28	TRBD1	many	CASSRETGKLSYEQYF	TGTGCCAGCAGTCGTGAGACAGGGAAACTTTCCTACGAGCAGTACTTC
15	TRBJ2-7	TRBV4-1	.	few	CASSQVAQGDYEQYF	TGCGCCAGCAGCCAAGTTGCGCAGGGAGACTACGAGCAGTACTTC
13	TRBJ1-1	TRBV29-1	.	few	CSVGGAGNTEAFF	TGCAGCGTGGGGGGGGCGGGGAACACTGAAGCTTTCTTT
15	TRBJ1-3	TRBV5-6	TRBD1	.	CASSAGQGFGNTIYF	TGTGCCAGCAGCGCCGGACAGGGATTTGGAAACACCATATATTTT
16	TRBJ2-5	TRBV29-1	TRBD1	many	CSVELLSGQAKETQYF	TGCAGCGTTGAATTGTTGTCGGGACAGGCGAAAGAGACCCAGTACTTC
15	TRBJ2-3	TRBV11-2	.	.	CASSPGDRATDTQYF	TGCGCCAGCAGCCCGGGGGACAGAGCGACAGATACGCAGTATTTT
16	TRBJ2-2	TRBV7-2	.	many	CASSSYLGTMTGELFF	TGTGCCAGCAGCAGCTACCTCGGTACAATGACCGGGGAGCTGTTTTTT